The T cell receptor (beta chain) described here comes from a study of blood T cell repertoires in COVID-19. Here immunoSEQ multiplex PCR was the method, and the copy in TCRdb shows in-frame clones only, minus some. The sample carries roughly 360,000 clones, roughly 86% recorded once. This receptor was obtained from a man between 25 and 39 years old who had recovered from COVID-19. The sequenced sample consisted of PBMCs or T cells enriched from blood (not recorded which).

CDR3 sequence reads: CAWRPGLAGDTSFF. CDR3 coding DNA: TGTGCCTGGAGACCTGGACTAGCGGGGGACACTTCGTTCTTC. The chain has TRBV30 and TRBJ2-1; TRBD2 matches 13 bases. The CDR3 has 14 amino acids. Germline loops: CDR1 GTSNPN, CDR2 SVGIG (reference sequence). The J segment lost 15 bases and the V segment lost 3 bases, leaving 11 bases of the junction unmatched.